The clone carrying this T cell receptor (beta chain) was picked up one time. These data come from a study of blood T cell repertoires in COVID-19. Generated by immunoSEQ multiplex PCR, the TCRdb table keeps only in-frame clones and is missing some. The profile shows about 140,000 clones, less than 90% of them singletons. Germline loops: CDR1 LGHNA, CDR2 YSLEER. The germline V and J ends were trimmed by 1 base and 3 bases, with 9 bases remaining between them. CDR3 size: 14 residues. The receptor was derived from a man in his forties or fifties with acute COVID-19. Sequencing input: PBMCs or T cells enriched from blood (not recorded which). This sequence joins TRBV4-3 and TRBJ1-1; TRBD1 might be the D (6 bases). The CDR3 sequence is CASSQGGGHTEAFF. For the CDR3, the DNA is TGCGCCAGCAGCCAAGGGGGGGGCCACACTGAAGCTTTCTTT.